These 29 T cell receptor beta chains were all obtained from the same sample, sequenced in a study of T cell clonality in common variable immunodeficiency (dated by TCRdb to 2015 to 2017). The method was the immunoSEQ multiplex PCR assay. TCRdb stores this immuneACCESS table with in-frame sequences only. Part of the clones is absent; in the studies checked, under half of the shortfall reflects unresolved V genes, and no reason is known for the rest. The table gives tens of thousands of clones for this sample, with none occurring only once. The ten largest clones take up around 2.8% of the sample. The sequencing input was peripheral blood mononuclear cells. The receptors derive from a person aged 18-69 years in good health.

This clone showed up many times. The read comes to an end 3 residues before the CDR3 does, leaving the germline J gene to fill in the end. The V gene is TRBV28, the J gene TRBJ2-3, with 7 bases aligning to TRBD1. V lost 4 bases to trimming and J lost 3 bases; unmatched junction nucleotides: 4. The CDR3 is made up of 14 amino acids. The germline CDR1 and CDR2 sequences are MDHEN and SYDVKM. The CDR3 loop is CASSSDRVTDTQYF. The CDR3 DNA, read in part, is TGTGCCAGCAGTTCTGACAGGGTAACAGATACG.

Remarks on this clone: The missing CDR3 end, 3 residues past where the read stops, is filled in from the germline J gene. The genes are TRBV11-1 and TRBJ2-1, with D hard to call. This CDR3 contains 12 residues. The V end was cut by 5 bases, the J end by 6 bases, with 8 bases between. Germline V gene lookup returns CDR1 SGHAT and CDR2 FQDESV (reference sequence). Incomplete CDR3 DNA: TGTGCCAGCAGCCATGGCCCCAATGAG. As protein: CASSHGPNE. The full CDR3 protein reads CASSHGPNEQFF.

This clone was counted many times. With the read ending 3 residues before the CDR3 end, the germline J gene is used to fill in that end. The chain joins TRBV30 to TRBJ2-4; D is uncertain. The CDR3 extends over 13 amino acids. Trimming took off 0 bases at V and 7 bases at J, with 10 bases between the two ends. Germline assignment: CDR1 GTSNPN and CDR2 SVGIG (reference sequence). The CDR3 spells CAWSVIRANIQYF. The covered CDR3 bases are TGTGCCTGGAGTGTAATTAGGGCTAACATT.

This clone showed up many times. The read stops 3 residues short of the end of the CDR3; the missing end is completed from the germline J gene. The chain carries TRBV5-1 and TRBJ2-1; D is possibly TRBD1 (6 bases). The germline gives CDR1 SGHRS, CDR2 YFSETQ. Deletions cut 1 base from V and 8 bases from J, with 16 bases between. This CDR3 is 15 amino acids long. Partial CDR3 DNA: TGCGCCAGCAGCTTGTCGGGACACAATAGAGATGAG. Protein sequence: CASSLSGHNRDE. The CDR3 as a whole reads CASSLSGHNRDEQFF.

This clone appeared a few times. The CDR3 is cut off 3 residues early in the read; its end comes from the germline J gene. The V gene is TRBV18, the J gene TRBJ1-5; weak D call: TRBD1 (5 bases). The germline V gene encodes CDR1 KGHSH and CDR2 LQKENI. Trimming pared 3 bases from V and 0 bases from J, leaving 15 bases between. This CDR3 is built from 17 residues. CDR3 residues: CASSPTLRGISNQPQHF. CDR3 bases read: TGTGCCAGCTCACCGACTTTGCGGGGGATTAGCAATCAGCCC. The full variable domain, with the rest looked up from reference TRBV18 and TRBJ1-5, is NAGVMQNPRHLVRRRGQEARLRCSPMKGHSHVYWYRQLPEEGLKFMVYLQKENIIDESGMPKERFSAEFPKEGPSILRIQQVVRGDSAAYFCASSPTLRGISNQPQHFGDGTRLSIL.

The sample holds many counts of this clone. The read terminates 3 residues ahead of where the CDR3 ends, so the germline J gene completes it. This rearrangement joins TRBV5-1 to TRBJ1-2; the D is unclear. Trimming shortened V by 0 bases and J by 4 bases, and 19 bases separated the two germline ends. The CDR3 covers 17 residues. The germline V gene encodes CDR1 SGHRS and CDR2 YFSETQ. The CDR3 region is CASSLDRRATVPYGYTF. The DNA read from the CDR3 is TGCGCCAGCAGCTTGGACCGGAGAGCCACAGTACCCTATGGC.

This clone has ten or more counts. The read gets to within 3 residues of the CDR3 end, and the germline J gene fills in the rest. The chain combines TRBV5-1 with TRBJ2-1; 14 nucleotides align to TRBD2. After removal of 3 bases from V and 0 bases from J, the junction contained 8 bases not matched to a gene. The CDR3 consists of 19 residues. Germline assignment: CDR1 SGHRS and CDR2 YFSETQ. The covered CDR3 bases are TGCGCCAGCAGCTCGGGACTAGCGGGAGACCTGAGCTCCTACAATGAG. This codes for CASSSGLAGDLSSYNE. The whole CDR3 sequence is CASSSGLAGDLSSYNEQFF.

This clone occurred many times. Coverage ceases 3 residues before the CDR3 finishes, and the germline J gene fills in the end. J is TRBJ2-4 and V is TRBV6-2 or TRBV6-3, with 9 bases matching TRBD2. J lost 7 bases, V lost 2 bases, and 6 bases had no gene match. Germline-derived CDR1 and CDR2 are MNHEY and SVGEGT. The CDR3 is 15 residues long. CDR3 loop: CASSYGAGGSNIQYF. The sequenced CDR3 bases are TGTGCCAGCAGTTACGGAGCGGGAGGTTCGAACATT.

Many counts were recorded for this clone. The observed sequence ends 3 residues before the CDR3 terminus, with the missing tail filled in from the germline J gene. The chain is built from TRBV5-1 and TRBJ2-3; weak D call: TRBD2 (5 bases). Germline CDR1 is SGHRS and CDR2 is YFSETQ. The CDR3 loop spans 15 amino acids. The V end was cut by 5 bases, the J end by 2 bases, with 15 bases between. The covered CDR3 bases are TGCGCCAGCAGTCCCCGGACTGGTGCCACAGATACG. Protein product: CASSPRTGATDT. The full-length CDR3 reads as CASSPRTGATDTQYF.

Ten or more counts support this clone. The read finishes 3 residues shy of the CDR3 end, and the germline J gene is used to complete it. The V and J genes are TRBV5-6 and TRBJ2-1; 7 positions agree with TRBD1. CDR3 length: 14 amino acids. Unmatched junction bases numbered 6, after V lost 4 bases and J lost 5 bases. Germline CDR1 SGHDT, CDR2 YYEEEE. CDR3 DNA (partial): TGTGCCAGCAGCCTGGACAGGAAAGACAATGAG. Translated: CASSLDRKDNE. The CDR3 as a whole reads CASSLDRKDNEQFF. The whole variable domain, filled in from reference TRBV5-6 and TRBJ2-1, reads DAGVTQSPTHLIKTRGQQVTLRCSPKSGHDTVSWYQQALGQGPQFIFQYYEEEERQRGNFPDRFSGHQFPNYSSELNVNALLLGDSALYLCASSLDRKDNEQFFGPGTRLTVL.

The sample holds many counts of this clone. The read ends 3 residues shy of where the CDR3 ends; the end is completed using the germline J gene. This chain joins TRBV30 and TRBJ2-2; D unresolved. Trimming took 2 bases from V and 6 from J, leaving 10 bases between them. Germline loops: CDR1 GTSNPN, CDR2 SVGIG (reference sequence). CDR3 length: 13 amino acids. CDR3: CAWSPRRAGELFF. CDR3 DNA (partial): TGTGCCTGGAGTCCCAGAAGGGCCGGGGAG. The complete variable domain, with remaining parts taken from reference TRBV30 and TRBJ2-2, reads SQTIHQWPATLVQPVGSPLSLECTVEGTSNPNLYWYRQAAGRGLQLLFYSVGIGQISSEVPQNLSASRPQDRQFILSSKKLLLSDSGFYLCAWSPRRAGELFFGEGSRLTVL.

This clone was recorded many times. The read finishes 3 residues shy of the CDR3 end, and the germline J gene is used to complete it. J is TRBJ2-1 and V is TRBV3-1 (or the pseudogene TRBV3-2), with 7 bases aligning to TRBD2. After removal of 1 base from V and 6 bases from J, the junction contained 9 bases not matched to a gene. Germline CDR1 reads LGHDT; CDR2 reads YNNKEL (reference sequence). The CDR3 runs to 16 residues. CDR3 DNA (partial): TGTGCCAGCAGCCAAGCCGGCCTAGCGGTAGCCAATGAG. It is translated as CASSQAGLAVANE. The full CDR3 protein reads CASSQAGLAVANEQFF.

In this sample, this clone turned up many times. Sequencing ends 3 residues short of the CDR3 end; the germline J gene provides the rest. The rearrangement uses TRBV28 and TRBJ1-4; D remains unclear. The CDR3 contains 15 residues. The germline CDR1 and CDR2 sequences are MDHEN and SYDVKM. Trimming took off 7 bases at V and 7 bases at J, with 19 bases between the two ends. The CDR3 loop reads CASTPTIPGTEKLFF. Partial CDR3 DNA: TGTGCCAGCACTCCTACCATCCCCGGTACTGAAAAA.

This clone was found a few times. Coverage ceases 3 residues before the CDR3 finishes, and the germline J gene fills in the end. The genes are TRBV18 and TRBJ1-1, with 7 positions matching TRBD1. The CDR3 totals 15 residues. Germline assignment: CDR1 KGHSH and CDR2 LQKENI. The sequenced CDR3 bases are TGTGCCAGCTCACCGCCCGGGACAGTAGACAATGAG. It encodes CASSPPGTVDNE. The full CDR3 reads CASSPPGTVDNEAFF.

This clone came up many times. The missing CDR3 end, 3 residues past where the read stops, is filled in from the germline J gene. This chain links TRBV30 with TRBJ1-3; D perhaps matches TRBD1 (6 bases). The CDR3 covers 13 residues. Germline values: CDR1 GTSNPN, CDR2 SVGIG (reference sequence). V lost 2 bases to trimming and J lost 5 bases, with 10 bases between them. CDR3 in amino acids: CAWSRTDRNTIYF. CDR3 DNA, as far as it was read: TGTGCCTGGAGTAGGACAGATAGAAACACC.

This clone was detected many times. Read data end 3 residues before the CDR3 end; the end is taken from the germline J gene. The J gene is TRBJ1-1, the V gene TRBV2; tentative D call: TRBD1 (5 bases). CDR1 is SNHLY, CDR2 FYNNEI, per germline. The CDR3 runs 11 residues. The CDR3 sequence: CAGRGRIEAFF. The CDR3 bases that were read are TGTGCAGGGCGGGGCAGGATTGAA.

This clone was observed at least ten times. The sequence runs out 3 residues before the end of the CDR3; the remainder is reconstructed from the germline J gene. The genes are TRBV20-1 and TRBJ2-7; D remains ambiguous. Trimming shortened V by 6 bases and J by 3 bases, and 15 bases separated the two germline ends. The CDR3 has 13 amino acids. Germline CDR1 and CDR2: DFQATT and SNEGSKA (reference sequence). CDR3 amino acids: CSALRRQDYEQYF. Partial CDR3 DNA: TGCAGTGCCCTAAGAAGGCAGGACTACGAG.

This clone was observed many times. The read ends 3 residues early relative to the CDR3; the germline J gene fills the gap. The chain is built from TRBV7-9 and TRBJ1-2, with 8 bases that match TRBD1. J lost 4 bases, V lost 5 bases, and 9 bases had no gene match. The CDR3 totals 15 residues. The germline V gene encodes CDR1 SEHNR and CDR2 FQNEAQ (reference sequence). Incomplete CDR3 DNA: TGTGCCAGCAGCCCGGTCCAGGGGGCAAGCTATGGC. Amino acids: CASSPVQGASYG. The whole CDR3 region reads CASSPVQGASYGYTF.

Only a few counts were recorded for this clone. The CDR3 end is not reached by the read, which stops 3 residues before it; the germline J gene fills it in. The V and J genes are TRBV7-2 and TRBJ1-4; TRBD1 aligns across 7 bases. CDR3 size: 14 residues. CDR1 is SGHTA, CDR2 FQGNSA, per germline. V gave up 4 bases and J gave up 7 bases; unmatched junction bases: 6. CDR3 DNA (partial): TGTGCCAGCAGCTCGGGACAGTCGCGTGAAAAA. This encodes CASSSGQSREK. The whole CDR3 region reads CASSSGQSREKLFF.

This clone occurred many times. With the read ending 3 residues before the CDR3 end, the germline J gene is used to fill in that end. This chain connects TRBV6-1 to TRBJ2-7; D remains unclear. This CDR3 is built from 15 residues. V dropped 2 bases and J dropped 2 bases, with 13 bases sitting between them. From germline, CDR1 is MNHNS and CDR2 SASEGT. Partial CDR3 DNA: TGTGCCAGCAGTGAACGGTCCAAAAAAACCTACGAG. As protein: CASSERSKKTYE. The entire CDR3 reads CASSERSKKTYEQYF.

This clone was seen only a few times. The missing CDR3 end, 3 residues past where the read stops, is filled in from the germline J gene. The chain employs TRBV29-1 and TRBJ1-2; 8 bases map to TRBD1. The CDR3 sequence is 12 residues long. From germline, CDR1 is SQVTM and CDR2 ANQGSEA. Partial CDR3 DNA: TGCAGCGTTCAACAGGGGGTGGAAGGC. Amino acid sequence: CSVQQGVEG. The complete CDR3 protein is CSVQQGVEGYTF.

With respect to this clone: Read coverage stops 3 residues before the CDR3 terminus; the germline J gene supplies the remainder. The gene calls are TRBV6-2 or TRBV6-3 and TRBJ1-2; 7 bases fit TRBD1. CDR3 length: 14 residues. Germline assignment: CDR1 MNHEY and CDR2 SVGEGT. The CDR3 loop is CASSKRQTGYDYTF. The CDR3 DNA, read in part, is TGTGCCAGCAGCAAACGACAGACAGGGTACGAC.

Worth noting for this clone: The CDR3 end lies 3 residues beyond the end of the read and is filled in from the germline J gene. The rearrangement uses TRBV18 and TRBJ1-3; TRBD1 matches 9 bases. Looked up from germline, CDR1 is KGHSH and CDR2 is LQKENI. J gave up 3 bases and V 1 base, and 4 bases lay outside the gene matches. CDR3 length: 16 residues. The chain's CDR3 is CASSPQQGAGGNTIYF. Partial CDR3 DNA: TGTGCCAGCTCACCACAACAGGGGGCTGGTGGAAACACC.

This clone was recorded many times. The chain's CDR3 is CASSRGLAGVEQYF. CDR3 DNA (partial): TGTGCCAGCAGCAGAGGACTAGCGGGAGTCGAG. V usage is TRBV7-2 and J usage is TRBJ2-7; TRBD2 agrees at 13 bases. With the read ending 3 residues before the CDR3 end, the germline J gene is used to fill in that end. Unmatched junction bases numbered 4, after V lost 5 bases and J lost 6 bases. This CDR3 comprises 14 residues. CDR1 is SGHTA and CDR2 is FQGNSA in the germline V gene. The full variable domain, completed using reference TRBV7-2 and TRBJ2-7, is GAGVSQSPSNKVTEKGKDVELRCDPISGHTALYWYRQSLGQGLEFLIYFQGNSAPDKSGLPSDRFSAERTGGSVSTLTIQRTQQEDSAVYLCASSRGLAGVEQYFGPGTRLTVT.

Only a few counts were recorded for this clone. Read coverage stops 3 residues before the CDR3 terminus; the germline J gene supplies the remainder. This sequence joins TRBV30 and TRBJ1-2, with D unclear. The length of the CDR3 is 15 residues. Germline V CDR1 and CDR2: GTSNPN, SVGIG (reference sequence). The CDR3 DNA, read in part, is TGTGCCTGGCAGGCCCGCGGGAGCTCCTACAATGAC. It yields the protein CAWQARGSSYND. In full, the CDR3 reads CAWQARGSSYNDYTF.

This clone was detected ten times or more. Read data end 3 residues before the CDR3 end; the end is taken from the germline J gene. The chain links TRBV9 to TRBJ1-4; the match to TRBD1 covers 8 bases. CDR3 length: 15 amino acids. The trim removed 1 base at V and 8 bases at J, leaving 7 bases unmatched. Germline V gene lookup returns CDR1 SGDLS and CDR2 YYNGEE. The CDR3 spells CASSVQTGVMEKLFF. The CDR3 DNA, read in part, is TGTGCCAGCAGCGTACAGACAGGGGTTATGGAAAAA.

The sample holds many counts of this clone. The read ends 3 residues before the CDR3 terminus; that terminus is restored from the germline J gene. The V call is TRBV7-2, the J call TRBJ1-5; D unresolved. Looked up from germline, CDR1 is SGHTA and CDR2 is FQGNSA. The V and J ends lost 2 bases and 3 bases respectively, with 11 bases between them. This CDR3 is built from 15 residues. The CDR3 DNA, read in part, is TGTGCCAGCAGCTTACTCGCACAAACCAATCAGCCC. Its translation: CASSLLAQTNQP. From start to end, the CDR3 is CASSLLAQTNQPQHF.

This clone showed up many times. The CDR3: CASSFTGTSGRATGELFF. CDR3 DNA (partial): TGTGCCAGCAGCTTCACCGGGACTAGCGGGAGAGCCACCGGGGAG. The chain employs TRBV7-6 and TRBJ2-2; 14 nucleotides align to TRBD2. The missing CDR3 end, 3 residues past where the read stops, is filled in from the germline J gene. V was pared by 3 bases and J by 4 bases, with 7 bases of the junction left unmatched. The germline gives CDR1 SGHVS, CDR2 FNYEAQ. The CDR3 loop spans 18 amino acids.

There are a few counts of this clone. Read sequence stops 3 residues before the CDR3 end, and the germline J gene provides the missing end. This sequence joins TRBV2 and TRBJ2-7; TRBD2 aligns across 8 bases. V lost 5 bases, J lost 0 bases, and 3 bases stayed unmatched. This CDR3 contains 14 residues. CDR1 SNHLY and CDR2 FYNNEI come from the germline V gene. CDR3 residues: CASSFSGTSYEQYF. CDR3 DNA, as far as it was read: TGTGCCAGCAGTTTTAGCGGGACCTCCTACGAG. Drawing the rest from reference TRBV2 and TRBJ2-7, the complete variable domain is EPEVTQTPSHQVTQMGQEVILRCVPISNHLYFYWYRQILGQKVEFLVSFYNNEISEKSEIFDDQFSVERPDGSNFTLKIRSTKLEDSAMYFCASSFSGTSYEQYFGPGTRLTVT.